The clone carrying this TCR beta chain was seen only a few times. One end of the junction does not line up with germline, which may come from a read error. Primers used in a second PCR of roughly 6 to 11 cycles were a sample-barcoded 5' primer and a J-beta primer mix. MiXCR was run by TCRdb on the 5' RACE reads, yielding one entry per CDR3 protein. Altogether fewer than 600,000 distinct CDR3 sequences are present, about 28% being singletons, with the ten largest covering approximately 3.6%. This entry belongs to a study of blood T cells in healthy people across ages. Turning to the study itself: Capture via template switching afforded approximately one barcoded beta molecule per two T cells.

The CDR3 loop spans 15 amino acids. Germline V gives CDR1 SQVTM, CDR2 ANQGSEA. These data also featured in a second study, about T cells of mothers and their children. That paper adds: A few healthy Caucasian mothers, along with their six children, were the donors. Each child gave around 3 million TCR beta CDR3 reads (each mother, over 8.5 million). With unrelated pairs as the comparison, related mother-child pairs had a slightly higher overlap that was not significant.

Input material: blood. This chain uses TRBV29-1 with TRBJ2-5; 12 positions match TRBD2. This TCR was sampled from a boy aged 2-15 years in good health. The CDR3 loop reads CSVEEMLAGGYEQSF. The CDR3 nucleotides read TGCAGCGTTGAAGAAATGCTAGCGGGAGGGTATGAGCAGTCCTTC.